This T cell receptor beta chain is drawn from a study of identifying expanded T cells in peripheral blood. TCRdb's table, derived via immunoSEQ multiplex PCR, lists solely in-frame clones and lacks some. Of about 58,000 clones listed, approximately 80% are singletons. Turning to this clone: Its antigen is unidentified.

Study-wide points: Technical replicates showed around 1.2 changed clones; approximately 2 weeks roughly 16; four weeks 19. Clone count variance between approximately two-week samples rose with total template count.

No infections or other immune events were documented during collection. Germline values: CDR1 SNHLY, CDR2 FYNNEI. The CDR3 sequence is 14 residues long. Trimming removed 2 bases from V and 3 bases from J, with 8 bases in between. The origin of this receptor is a person aged 18 to 70 in good health. The sequenced sample was blood. The chain couples TRBV2 to TRBJ1-5, with D perhaps TRBD1 (5 bases). The DNA for the CDR3 is TGTGCCAGCAGTGAATCAGGGATCAATCAGCCCCAGCATTTT. As protein: CASSESGINQPQHF.